This is a list of T cell receptor beta chains from one sample in a study of cytomegalovirus exposure and HLA in healthy donors. Method: immunoSEQ multiplex PCR; TCRdb's copy keeps in-frame clones and lacks some. Found here are about 160,000 clones, around four fifths of them singletons; the top ten hold more than 1.1%. Sequencing input: PBMCs. These receptors were obtained from a woman aged 30 to 39 in good health and CMV-seronegative. Both conserved end residues are part of each CDR3. Fields, in order: clone size, D gene, J gene, V gene, CDR3 protein, CDR3 DNA. A D gene is named only where the DNA matches it firmly. Part of the rows lack a size; the others show once, few, many or a class for expanded clones.

clone size: NA; D gene: NA; J gene: TRBJ1-2; V gene: TRBV10-3; CDR3 protein: CAISRGDYGYTF; CDR3 DNA: TGTGCCATCAGTCGGGGGGACTATGGCTACACCTTC
clone size: NA; D gene: NA; J gene: TRBJ2-1; V gene: TRBV18; CDR3 protein: CASSGAGFSYNEQFF; CDR3 DNA: TGTGCCAGCTCAGGCGCGGGATTTTCCTACAATGAGCAGTTCTTC
clone size: NA; D gene: TRBD1; J gene: TRBJ2-7; V gene: TRBV5-1; CDR3 protein: CASSSLMGQGIQTYYEQYF; CDR3 DNA: TGCGCCAGCAGCTCCCTGATGGGACAGGGGATTCAGACCTACTACGAGCAGTACTTC
clone size: NA; D gene: NA; J gene: TRBJ2-7; V gene: TRBV12-5; CDR3 protein: CASGLERDEQYF; CDR3 DNA: TGTGCTAGTGGTTTGGAGAGAGACGAGCAGTACTTC
clone size: NA; D gene: NA; J gene: TRBJ1-4; V gene: TRBV18; CDR3 protein: CASSSRVEEKLFF; CDR3 DNA: TGTGCCAGCTCTTCCCGGGTGGAGGAAAAACTGTTTTTT
clone size: NA; D gene: TRBD1; J gene: TRBJ2-7; V gene: TRBV4-1; CDR3 protein: CASSPVEGASYEQYF; CDR3 DNA: TGCGCCAGCAGCCCCGTCGAGGGGGCCTCCTACGAGCAGTACTTC
clone size: few; D gene: NA; J gene: TRBJ1-1; V gene: TRBV7-9; CDR3 protein: CASSLPWENTEAFF; CDR3 DNA: TGTGCCAGCAGCCTGCCCTGGGAGAATACTGAAGCTTTCTTT
clone size: NA; D gene: TRBD1; J gene: TRBJ1-4; V gene: TRBV28; CDR3 protein: CASSSPGQGEKLFF; CDR3 DNA: TGTGCCAGCAGTTCTCCGGGACAGGGTGAAAAACTGTTTTTT
clone size: NA; D gene: NA; J gene: TRBJ1-2; V gene: TRBV5-1; CDR3 protein: CASSPGQSYGYTF; CDR3 DNA: TGCGCCAGCAGCCCCGGACAGAGCTATGGCTACACCTTC
clone size: NA; D gene: TRBD1; J gene: TRBJ2-3; V gene: TRBV28; CDR3 protein: CASSQTRDRGTDTQYF; CDR3 DNA: TGTGCCAGCAGCCAAACCCGGGACAGGGGAACAGATACGCAGTATTTT
clone size: few; D gene: TRBD2; J gene: TRBJ2-3; V gene: TRBV25-1; CDR3 protein: CASIPAGGSLVTQYF; CDR3 DNA: TGTGCCAGCATACCAGCGGGGGGGTCTTTGGTTACGCAGTATTTT
clone size: NA; D gene: NA; J gene: TRBJ2-3; V gene: TRBV5-8; CDR3 protein: CASSPLSPNTQYF; CDR3 DNA: TGTGCCAGCAGCCCGCTAAGCCCCAATACGCAGTATTTT
clone size: NA; D gene: NA; J gene: TRBJ2-7; V gene: TRBV7-9; CDR3 protein: CASSHAYEQYF; CDR3 DNA: TGTGCCAGCAGCCATGCCTACGAGCAGTACTTC
clone size: NA; D gene: NA; J gene: TRBJ2-1; V gene: TRBV5-1; CDR3 protein: CASSPSTVLNEQFF; CDR3 DNA: TGCGCCAGCAGCCCCTCGACAGTCCTCAATGAGCAGTTCTTC
clone size: NA; D gene: NA; J gene: TRBJ1-2; V gene: TRBV20-1; CDR3 protein: CSVLSDYGYTF; CDR3 DNA: TGCAGTGTTTTATCGGACTATGGCTACACCTTC
clone size: NA; D gene: TRBD1; J gene: TRBJ1-1; V gene: TRBV5-1; CDR3 protein: CASSQGQGVNTEAFF; CDR3 DNA: TGCGCCAGCAGCCAGGGACAGGGTGTGAACACTGAAGCTTTCTTT
clone size: NA; D gene: TRBD1; J gene: TRBJ1-3; V gene: TRBV9; CDR3 protein: CASCQGAGNTIYF; CDR3 DNA: TGTGCCAGCTGTCAGGGGGCCGGAAACACCATATATTTT
clone size: once; D gene: NA; J gene: TRBJ2-3; V gene: TRBV30; CDR3 protein: CAWWGVEEDTQYF; CDR3 DNA: TGTGCCTGGTGGGGGGTAGAAGAAGATACGCAGTATTTT
clone size: NA; D gene: TRBD1; J gene: TRBJ1-4; V gene: TRBV29-1; CDR3 protein: CSVGRGQGEKLFF; CDR3 DNA: TGCAGCGTCGGCAGGGGGCAGGGTGAAAAACTGTTTTTT
clone size: NA; D gene: NA; J gene: TRBJ1-2; V gene: TRBV6-5; CDR3 protein: CASSSGINYGYTF; CDR3 DNA: TGTGCCAGCAGTTCCGGGATAAACTATGGCTACACCTTC
clone size: NA; D gene: NA; J gene: TRBJ1-4; V gene: TRBV30; CDR3 protein: CAWRRDNEKLFF; CDR3 DNA: TGTGCCTGGAGACGGGATAATGAAAAACTGTTTTTT
clone size: NA; D gene: NA; J gene: TRBJ1-2; V gene: TRBV7-8; CDR3 protein: CASSLGSGIDLISYGYTF; CDR3 DNA: TGTGCCAGCAGCTTAGGTTCCGGGATTGACCTTATTAGCTATGGCTACACCTTC
clone size: NA; D gene: TRBD2; J gene: TRBJ2-5; V gene: TRBV5-1; CDR3 protein: CASSFSWLAGGETQYF; CDR3 DNA: TGCGCCAGCAGCTTTTCATGGCTAGCGGGGGGAGAGACCCAGTACTTC
clone size: NA; D gene: NA; J gene: TRBJ1-1; V gene: TRBV2; CDR3 protein: CASSVVEVAFF; CDR3 DNA: TGTGCCAGCAGCGTAGTGGAGGTTGCTTTCTTT
clone size: NA; D gene: NA; J gene: TRBJ1-1; V gene: TRBV20-1; CDR3 protein: CSARPQGEAFF; CDR3 DNA: TGCAGTGCTAGACCACAGGGTGAAGCTTTCTTT
clone size: NA; D gene: TRBD2; J gene: TRBJ2-1; V gene: TRBV5-1; CDR3 protein: CASSSGEGLYNEQFF; CDR3 DNA: TGCGCCAGCAGCTCGGGGGAGGGGCTTTACAATGAGCAGTTCTTC
clone size: NA; D gene: TRBD1; J gene: TRBJ1-4; V gene: TRBV6-5; CDR3 protein: CASSSRGTNEKLFF; CDR3 DNA: TGTGCCAGCAGTTCCAGGGGGACTAATGAAAAACTGTTTTTT
clone size: NA; D gene: NA; J gene: TRBJ1-1; V gene: TRBV28; CDR3 protein: CASGRGDSMNTEAFF; CDR3 DNA: TGTGCCAGCGGGAGGGGTGATAGCATGAACACTGAAGCTTTCTTT
clone size: NA; D gene: NA; J gene: TRBJ1-1; V gene: TRBV19; CDR3 protein: CASSIAREGTEAFF; CDR3 DNA: TGTGCCAGTAGTATTGCCAGGGAAGGCACTGAAGCTTTCTTT
clone size: NA; D gene: NA; J gene: TRBJ2-6; V gene: TRBV19; CDR3 protein: CASQQGSGANVLTF; CDR3 DNA: TGTGCCAGTCAACAGGGATCCGGGGCCAACGTCCTGACTTTC
clone size: NA; D gene: TRBD1; J gene: TRBJ1-2; V gene: TRBV5-1; CDR3 protein: CASSLFPGTAYGYTF; CDR3 DNA: TGCGCCAGCAGCTTATTCCCCGGGACAGCCTATGGCTACACCTTC
clone size: NA; D gene: NA; J gene: TRBJ2-5; V gene: TRBV19; CDR3 protein: CASSNPGIRETQYF; CDR3 DNA: TGTGCCAGTAGTAACCCAGGGATAAGGGAGACCCAGTACTTC
clone size: few; D gene: NA; J gene: TRBJ2-6; V gene: TRBV5-4; CDR3 protein: CASSSTGSGANVLTF; CDR3 DNA: TGTGCCAGCAGCTCCACAGGGTCTGGGGCCAACGTCCTGACTTTC
clone size: NA; D gene: NA; J gene: TRBJ2-4; V gene: TRBV5-1; CDR3 protein: CASCSLPGPKNIQYF; CDR3 DNA: TGCGCCAGCTGTTCTCTCCCAGGGCCCAAAAACATTCAGTACTTC
clone size: NA; D gene: NA; J gene: TRBJ2-1; V gene: TRBV5-4; CDR3 protein: CATTGSSYNEQFF; CDR3 DNA: TGTGCCACTACAGGAAGCTCCTACAATGAGCAGTTCTTC
clone size: NA; D gene: TRBD1; J gene: TRBJ1-2; V gene: TRBV7-8; CDR3 protein: CASSFGTGEYYGYTF; CDR3 DNA: TGTGCCAGCAGCTTTGGGACAGGGGAGTACTATGGCTACACCTTC
clone size: NA; D gene: NA; J gene: TRBJ1-6; V gene: TRBV2; CDR3 protein: CASSGKVLGDSPLHF; CDR3 DNA: TGTGCCAGCAGTGGGAAAGTGTTAGGGGATTCACCCCTCCACTTT
clone size: NA; D gene: NA; J gene: TRBJ1-6; V gene: TRBV13; CDR3 protein: CASSLEGDRSPLHF; CDR3 DNA: TGTGCCAGCAGCTTAGAGGGGGATCGATCACCCCTCCACTTT
clone size: NA; D gene: TRBD1; J gene: TRBJ2-1; V gene: TRBV9; CDR3 protein: CASSTRQGLSSYNEQFF; CDR3 DNA: TGTGCCAGCAGCACCCGACAGGGTCTAAGCTCCTACAATGAGCAGTTCTTC
clone size: NA; D gene: NA; J gene: TRBJ1-1; V gene: TRBV14; CDR3 protein: CASSQERGTEAFF; CDR3 DNA: TGTGCCAGCAGCCAAGAGAGAGGCACTGAAGCTTTCTTT
clone size: NA; D gene: TRBD1; J gene: TRBJ1-1; V gene: TRBV30; CDR3 protein: CAFSGQMNTEAFF; CDR3 DNA: TGTGCCTTCTCGGGACAGATGAACACTGAAGCTTTCTTT
clone size: NA; D gene: NA; J gene: TRBJ1-1; V gene: TRBV5-6; CDR3 protein: CASSWGGTEGFF; CDR3 DNA: TGTGCCAGCAGCTGGGGGGGGACTGAAGGTTTCTTT
clone size: many; D gene: TRBD1; J gene: TRBJ1-3; V gene: TRBV7-9; CDR3 protein: CASSLRDSSGNTIYF; CDR3 DNA: TGTGCCAGCAGCTTACGGGACAGCTCTGGAAACACCATATATTTT
clone size: NA; D gene: NA; J gene: TRBJ1-2; V gene: TRBV11-3; CDR3 protein: CASSLGGDGYTF; CDR3 DNA: TGTGCCAGCAGCTTAGGGGGAGATGGCTACACCTTC
clone size: NA; D gene: TRBD1; J gene: TRBJ2-3; V gene: TRBV28; CDR3 protein: CASSSTGYSRDTQYF; CDR3 DNA: TGTGCCAGCAGTTCGACAGGGTATTCAAGAGATACGCAGTATTTT
clone size: NA; D gene: NA; J gene: TRBJ1-2; V gene: TRBV15; CDR3 protein: CATSRDTASGYTF; CDR3 DNA: TGTGCCACCAGCAGAGATACAGCCTCTGGCTACACCTTC
clone size: NA; D gene: NA; J gene: TRBJ1-5; V gene: TRBV30; CDR3 protein: CAWNTGLGQPQHF; CDR3 DNA: TGTGCCTGGAATACAGGGTTGGGGCAGCCCCAGCATTTT
clone size: NA; D gene: NA; J gene: TRBJ2-2; V gene: TRBV29-1; CDR3 protein: CSGGETYGELFF; CDR3 DNA: TGCAGCGGCGGGGAAACGTACGGGGAGCTGTTTTTT
clone size: NA; D gene: TRBD1; J gene: TRBJ2-1; V gene: TRBV5-1; CDR3 protein: CASSLQSGTGTSGEQFF; CDR3 DNA: TGCGCCAGCAGCTTGCAGTCAGGGACAGGGACGTCGGGTGAGCAGTTCTTC
clone size: NA; D gene: TRBD2; J gene: TRBJ2-7; V gene: TRBV5-1; CDR3 protein: CASSLTGGSGYEQYF; CDR3 DNA: TGCGCCAGCAGCTTGACGGGGGGGTCAGGCTACGAGCAGTACTTC
clone size: NA; D gene: TRBD1; J gene: TRBJ1-6; V gene: TRBV7-3; CDR3 protein: CASSIQGPFNSPLHF; CDR3 DNA: TGTGCCAGCAGCATACAGGGGCCGTTTAATTCACCCCTCCACTTT